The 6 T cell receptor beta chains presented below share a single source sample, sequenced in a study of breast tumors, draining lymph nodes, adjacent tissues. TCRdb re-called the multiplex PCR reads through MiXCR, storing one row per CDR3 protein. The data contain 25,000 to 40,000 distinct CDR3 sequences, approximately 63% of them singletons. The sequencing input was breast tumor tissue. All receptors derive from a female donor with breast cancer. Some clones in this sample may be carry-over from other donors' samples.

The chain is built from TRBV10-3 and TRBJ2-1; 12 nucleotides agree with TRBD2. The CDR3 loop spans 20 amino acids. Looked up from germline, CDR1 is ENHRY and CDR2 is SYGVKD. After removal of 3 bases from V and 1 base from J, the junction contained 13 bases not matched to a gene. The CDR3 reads CAISDLGGLAGSPSYNEQFF. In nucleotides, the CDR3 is TGTGCCATCAGTGATCTTGGTGGACTAGCGGGGTCCCCTTCCTACAATGAGCAGTTCTTC.

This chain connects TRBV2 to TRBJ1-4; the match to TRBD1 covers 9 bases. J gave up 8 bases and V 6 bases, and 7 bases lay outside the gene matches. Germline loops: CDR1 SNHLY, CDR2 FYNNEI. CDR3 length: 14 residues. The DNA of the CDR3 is TGTGCCAGCAGCGAGGACAGGGGAGGCGAAAAACTGTTTTTT. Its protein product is CASSEDRGGEKLFF.

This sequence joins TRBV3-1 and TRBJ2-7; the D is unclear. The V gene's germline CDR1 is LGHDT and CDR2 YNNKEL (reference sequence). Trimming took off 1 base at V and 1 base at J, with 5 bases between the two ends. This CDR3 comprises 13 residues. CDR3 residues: CASSQVASYEQYF. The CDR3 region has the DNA TGTGCCAGCAGCCAAGTCGCATCCTACGAGCAGTACTTC.

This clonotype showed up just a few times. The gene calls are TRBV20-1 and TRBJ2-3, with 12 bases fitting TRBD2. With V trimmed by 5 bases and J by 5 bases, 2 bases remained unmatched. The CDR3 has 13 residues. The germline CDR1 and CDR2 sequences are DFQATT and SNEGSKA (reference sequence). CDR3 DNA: TGCAGTGCTCCGACTAGCGGGGGAGATACGCAGTATTTT. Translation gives CSAPTSGGDTQYF.

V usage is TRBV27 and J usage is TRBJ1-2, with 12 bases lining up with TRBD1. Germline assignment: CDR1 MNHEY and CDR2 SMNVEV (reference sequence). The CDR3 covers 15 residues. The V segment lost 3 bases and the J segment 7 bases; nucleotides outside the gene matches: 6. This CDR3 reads CASSLSGDRGLGYTF. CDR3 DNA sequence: TGTGCCAGCAGTTTGTCGGGGGACAGGGGGCTTGGCTACACCTTC.

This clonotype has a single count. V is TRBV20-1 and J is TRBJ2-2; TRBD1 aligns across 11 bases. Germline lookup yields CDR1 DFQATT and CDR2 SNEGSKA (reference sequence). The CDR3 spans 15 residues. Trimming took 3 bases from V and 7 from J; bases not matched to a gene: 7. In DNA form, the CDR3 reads TGCAGTGCTAGTTCCGGACAGGGGGCAAGCGGGGAGCTGTTTTTT. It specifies CSASSGQGASGELFF.